What follows are 2 T cell receptor beta chains derived from one specimen sequenced in a study of OX40 agonist ivuxolimab in advanced cancers. Using immunoSEQ multiplex PCR, the repertoire was profiled, and TCRdb retains in-frame clones only, with some absent. Of about 50,000 clones detected, about 80% appear once; the ten largest clones hold around 4.2%. The sample in question was CD4+ or CD8+ T cells sorted from blood, obtained in a trial of the OX40 agonist ivuxolimab. The receptors originated from an adult with an advanced solid tumor such as melanoma, head and neck, liver or kidney cancer.

The chain has TRBV7-6 and TRBJ1-1, with TRBD1 as a possible D gene (6 bases). V gave up 3 bases and J gave up 2 bases, with 16 bases separating them. This CDR3 is 16 amino acids long. Germline assignment: CDR1 SGHVS and CDR2 FNYEAQ. CDR3 nucleotide sequence: TGTGCCAGCAGCTTCGGACAGATGAGGGTAAACACTGAAGCTTTCTTT. Translation: CASSFGQMRVNTEAFF.

The J gene is TRBJ1-1, the V gene TRBV2; D is possibly TRBD1 (6 bases). The germline V gene encodes CDR1 SNHLY and CDR2 FYNNEI. Trimming left V 6 bases short and J 1 base short, with 9 bases between. This CDR3 is built from 13 residues. CDR3 bases: TGTGCCAGCAGATTACAGGGGAACACTGAAGCTTTCTTT. Protein: CASRLQGNTEAFF.